The clone carrying this TCR beta chain was picked up a small number of times. Its cognate antigen is unknown. It was with a sample-barcoded 5' primer and a J-beta primer mix that a second PCR of roughly 7 to 12 cycles was run. The template-switch adaptor was a 5' adaptor with 12 random nucleotides. It tagged each cDNA molecule. Each CDR3 protein is one row after TCRdb ran MiXCR on the 5' RACE reads. The repertoire consists of around 690,000 distinct CDR3 sequences, with under 65% occurring once and the leading ten covering roughly 34%. The sample is drawn from a study of blood T cells in healthy people across ages. Study-level background: Template switching retrieved approximately one barcoded beta molecule for each two T cells. Study results and caveats: Any changes in expanded clonotypes were possibly confounded, as donor CMV status remained unknown. Researchers report that TCR beta diversity correlated strongly with naive T cell percentage.

This CDR3 is built from 13 residues. Sequencing used blood. The clonotype comes from a man aged 60 to 75 in good health. This chain connects TRBV21-1 to TRBJ2-7. TRBV21-1 is given as a pseudogene. Here the CDR3 reads CASSKGGSYEQYF. CDR3 sequence (DNA): TGTGCCAGCAGCAAAGGGGGATCCTACGAGCAGTACTTC.